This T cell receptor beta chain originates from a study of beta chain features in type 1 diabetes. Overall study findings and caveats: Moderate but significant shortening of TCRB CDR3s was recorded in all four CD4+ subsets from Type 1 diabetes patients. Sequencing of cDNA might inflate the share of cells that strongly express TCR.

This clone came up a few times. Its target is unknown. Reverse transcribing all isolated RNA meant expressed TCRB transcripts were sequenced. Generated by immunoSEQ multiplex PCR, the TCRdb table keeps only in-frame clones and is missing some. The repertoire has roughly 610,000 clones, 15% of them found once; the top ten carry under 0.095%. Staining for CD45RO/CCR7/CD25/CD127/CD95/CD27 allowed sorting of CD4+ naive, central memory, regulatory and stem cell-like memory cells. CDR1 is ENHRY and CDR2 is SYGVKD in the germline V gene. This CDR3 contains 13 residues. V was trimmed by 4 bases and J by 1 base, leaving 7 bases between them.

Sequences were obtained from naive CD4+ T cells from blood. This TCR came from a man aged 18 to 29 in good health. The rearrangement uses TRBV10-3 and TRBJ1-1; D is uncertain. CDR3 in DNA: TGTGCCATCAGTGCTCTACAGAACACTGAAGCTTTCTTT. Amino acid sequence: CAISALQNTEAFF.